This T cell receptor beta chain originates from a study of blood T cell repertoires in COVID-19. Overall study context: Both acute and convalescent COVID-19 samples were obtained from the United States, Italy and Spain.

Data came from immunoSEQ multiplex PCR; TCRdb stores just in-frame clones and leaves some out. This table has fewer than 350,000 clones, over 80% appearing once. The CDR3 runs to 13 residues. Trimming left V 8 bases short and J 3 bases short, with 11 bases between. The chain uses TRBV12-3 or TRBV12-4 and TRBJ1-3; D may be TRBD1 (5 bases). The material sequenced was peripheral blood. This TCR was recovered from a man aged 25-45 years with COVID-19, enrolled during active disease. The CDR3 DNA follows: TGTGCCAGCGAGGGGACTCGTGGAAACACCATATATTTT. As protein: CASEGTRGNTIYF.